This section outlines one TCR beta chain sequence together with its context. Its antigen is undetermined. TCRdb re-called the reads through MiXCR, storing one row per CDR3 protein. The data hold about 830,000 distinct CDR3 sequences, with approximately 32% observed a single time. The data derive from a study of T cell repertoires in cytomegalovirus infection. Study-wide background: CMV epitopes used comprised recently identified HLA-C-restricted ones and well-studied HLA-B-restricted ones. Public TCR beta signatures were indicative of both CMV infection and a matching HLA type.

Germline CDR1 and CDR2: MNHNS and SASEGT. The CDR3 loop spans 17 amino acids. Losses at the gene ends were 2 bases for V and 4 bases for J; bases not matched to a gene: 10. The source was cultured CD8+ T cells from PBMCs, collected from culture after CMV antigen stimulation. The rearrangement uses TRBV6-1 and TRBJ2-3; 9 positions agree with TRBD1. The receptor comes from a human donor in good health (CMV status not recorded). Some clones in this sample may be carry-over from other donors' samples. The CDR3 reads CASSEPPGQGVADTQYF. For the CDR3, the DNA is TGTGCCAGCAGTGAACCGCCGGGACAGGGAGTCGCAGATACGCAGTATTTT.